The 30 T cell receptor beta chains below come from one sample, sequenced in a study of blood T cell repertoires in COVID-19 (dated by TCRdb to the early 2020s). Preparation of the library involved the immunoSEQ multiplex PCR assay. TCRdb stores this immuneACCESS table with in-frame sequences only. Part of the clones is absent; in the studies checked, under half of the shortfall reflects unresolved V genes, and no reason is known for the rest. The sample table contains roughly 220,000 clones; only one count was recorded for 70% to 90% of them. The top ten clones comprise approximately 4.2% of the sample. Sequences were obtained from PBMCs or T cells enriched from blood (not recorded which). These receptors were collected from a woman aged 35 to 49 with acute COVID-19.

The gene calls are TRBV5-1 and TRBJ2-7, with 9 positions matching TRBD1. The CDR3 is 16 residues long. The germline V gene encodes CDR1 SGHRS and CDR2 YFSETQ. The ends lost 0 bases at V and 1 base at J; junction bases unmatched: 5. The CDR3 coding sequence is TGCGCCAGCAGCTTGGGCCCGGGACAGGGTTCCTACGAGCAGTACTTC. This translates into CASSLGPGQGSYEQYF.

This clone was recorded a few times. The chain joins TRBV15 to TRBJ1-1; D ambiguous. Germline assignment: CDR1 LNHNV and CDR2 YYDKDF (reference sequence). This CDR3 has 13 residues. Trimming removed 1 base at V and 4 bases at J, with 7 bases between. The CDR3 coding sequence is TGTGCCACCAGCAGAGGGGCAGCCACTGAAGCTTTCTTT. It codes for CATSRGAATEAFF.

In DNA, the CDR3 is TGTGCCACCAGCAGAGATTTAAATTTGGGGGACAGGACCCCCTACGAGCAGTACTTC. Protein: CATSRDLNLGDRTPYEQYF. The chain employs TRBV15 and TRBJ2-7; 8 nucleotides agree with TRBD1. Trimming removed 0 bases from V and 2 bases from J; junction bases left unmatched: 15. From germline, CDR1 is LNHNV and CDR2 YYDKDF (reference sequence). The CDR3 contains 19 residues.

The J gene is TRBJ1-1, the V gene TRBV28; D remains unclear. The CDR3 is 10 amino acids. Trimming cost V 4 bases and J 11 bases, with 8 bases left between them. Germline CDR1 reads MDHEN; CDR2 reads SYDVKM. The CDR3 loop is CASSSYTAFF. CDR3 sequence (DNA): TGTGCCAGCAGTTCTTACACGGCTTTCTTT. The full variable domain, rest sourced from reference TRBV28 and TRBJ1-1, is DVKVTQSSRYLVKRTGEKVFLECVQDMDHENMFWYRQDPGLGLRLIYFSYDVKMKEKGDIPEGYSVSREKKERFSLILESASTNQTSMYLCASSSYTAFFGQGTRLTVV.

This sequence joins TRBV24-1 and TRBJ2-1, with TRBD2 matching 11 bases. J was trimmed by 6 bases and V by 2 bases; bases with no gene match: 8. Germline-derived CDR1 and CDR2 are KGHDR and SFDVKD. This CDR3 contains 17 residues. Written as DNA, the CDR3 is TGTGCCACCAGTGATTCTAGCGGGAGGCCCCTATTCAATGAGCAGTTCTTC. Its protein product is CATSDSSGRPLFNEQFF.

The chain couples TRBV14 to TRBJ1-1; D gene ambiguous. This CDR3 is built from 15 residues. Germline lookup yields CDR1 SGHDN and CDR2 FVKESK. V lost 0 bases, J lost 4 bases, and 12 bases lay in between. The CDR3 DNA sequence: TGTGCCAGCAGCCAAGATCGAATGGGGAGCACTGAAGCTTTCTTT. The encoded protein is CASSQDRMGSTEAFF.

This clone was recorded once. The chain combines TRBV13 with TRBJ1-5; no clear D. The CDR3 is 14 residues long. Trimming cost V 4 bases and J 1 base, with 8 bases left between them. Germline V lookup: CDR1 PRHDT, CDR2 FYEKMQ (reference sequence). CDR3 residues: CASSSGQSNQPQHF. In nucleotides, the CDR3 is TGTGCCAGCAGCTCGGGTCAGAGCAATCAGCCCCAGCATTTT.

This clone has just one count. The chain links TRBV11-1 to TRBJ2-3; D remains unclear. Germline assignment: CDR1 SGHAT and CDR2 FQDESV (reference sequence). The V end lost 3 bases, the J end lost 0 bases, and 10 bases lay between the germline ends. CDR3 size: 15 residues. DNA for the CDR3: TGTGCCAGCAGCTTGGAACCACAGAGCACAGATACGCAGTATTTT. It encodes CASSLEPQSTDTQYF.

The chain recombines TRBV28 with TRBJ2-7, with a tentative D call TRBD1 (5 bases). Trimming took 5 bases from V and 3 from J, leaving 14 bases between them. CDR3 length: 14 residues. The germline V gene has CDR1 MDHEN and CDR2 SYDVKM. The CDR3 DNA sequence: TGTGCCAGCAGTGCCCATGACAGTTACTACGAGCAGTACTTC. This encodes CASSAHDSYYEQYF.

The rearrangement links TRBV19 to TRBJ2-6; possibly TRBD1 for D (5 bases). The V gene's germline CDR1 is LNHDA and CDR2 SQIVND (reference sequence). This CDR3 has 18 residues. V was pared by 5 bases and J by 2 bases, with 19 bases between. The CDR3 region has the DNA TGTGCCAGTAGTTTGTGGGTGGGGCGTCATCCTGGGGCCAACGTCCTGACTTTC. Encoded protein: CASSLWVGRHPGANVLTF.

This clone was detected many times. The chain links TRBV5-1 to TRBJ2-5, with unresolved D. The V end lost 4 bases, the J end lost 2 bases, and 12 bases lay between the germline ends. From germline, CDR1 is SGHRS and CDR2 YFSETQ. The CDR3 runs 14 residues. CDR3 DNA: TGCGCCAGCAGCCTTGGTGGGCCACAAGAGACCCAGTACTTC. This encodes CASSLGGPQETQYF.

V gene TRBV19 combines with J gene TRBJ1-5, with D perhaps matching TRBD1 (6 bases). The CDR3 is made up of 15 amino acids. CDR1 is LNHDA, CDR2 SQIVND, per germline (reference sequence). V shed 5 bases and J shed 0 bases, with 11 bases lying between them. The CDR3 loop is CASSSGTLSNQPQHF. The CDR3 DNA follows: TGTGCCAGTAGTTCGGGGACACTTAGCAATCAGCCCCAGCATTTT. Using reference TRBV19 and TRBJ1-5 for the parts outside the CDR3, the full variable domain is DGGITQSPKYLFRKEGQNVTLSCEQNLNHDAMYWYRQDPGQGLRLIYYSQIVNDFQKGDIAEGYSVSREKKESFPLTVTSAQKNPTAFYLCASSSGTLSNQPQHFGDGTRLSIL.

This chain joins TRBV5-6 and TRBJ2-6, with D tentatively TRBD2 (6 bases). Deletions cut 4 bases from V and 3 bases from J, with 20 bases between. The germline V gene encodes CDR1 SGHDT and CDR2 YYEEEE. This CDR3 spans 18 amino acids. CDR3 in amino acids: CASSQAARRAGGANVLTF. Written as DNA, the CDR3 is TGTGCCAGCAGCCAGGCGGCCCGGAGGGCTGGTGGGGCCAACGTCCTGACTTTC.

The chain carries TRBV9 and TRBJ1-1, with D perhaps matching TRBD1 (6 bases). Trimming cost V 3 bases and J 5 bases, with 17 bases left between them. Germline CDR1 is SGDLS and CDR2 is YYNGEE. The CDR3 sequence is 15 residues long. The CDR3 loop reads CASSARTELRTEAFF. The DNA for the CDR3 is TGTGCCAGCAGCGCTCGGACAGAACTGAGAACTGAAGCTTTCTTT.

CDR3 sequence: CASSSGQGMQETQYF. DNA for the CDR3: TGCGCCAGCAGCTCGGGACAGGGGATGCAAGAGACCCAGTACTTC. The gene calls are TRBV5-1 and TRBJ2-5; 10 bases match TRBD1. CDR3 length: 15 amino acids. The V gene end was trimmed by 3 bases and the J gene end by 2 bases; junction bases not matched to a gene: 4. In germline, CDR1 is SGHRS, CDR2 YFSETQ.

The chain uses TRBV7-8 and TRBJ1-5; D uncertain. V was shortened by 3 bases and J by 5 bases, with 14 bases between the two germline ends. This CDR3 has 15 residues. Germline V gives CDR1 SGHVS, CDR2 FQNEAQ. The CDR3 coding sequence is TGTGCCAGCAGCTTGGGCAGGTCCGGGGATCAGCCCCAGCATTTT. Amino acids: CASSLGRSGDQPQHF.

This clone has just one count. The V call is TRBV19, the J call TRBJ1-1; weak D call: TRBD1 (5 bases). CDR1 LNHDA and CDR2 SQIVND come from the germline V gene (reference sequence). The CDR3 is 15 residues long. The V and J ends lost 5 bases and 0 bases respectively, with 13 bases between them. DNA of the CDR3: TGTGCCAGTAGTCCCCCCGGGGGTATGAACACTGAAGCTTTCTTT. Its protein is CASSPPGGMNTEAFF.

In DNA, the CDR3 is TGTGCCAGCAGTTATGCGGCCTCTGGGGCCAACGTCCTGACTTTC. Protein sequence: CASSYAASGANVLTF. The rearrangement joins TRBV28 to TRBJ2-6; D uncertain. CDR3 length: 15 residues. The V end lost 4 bases, the J end lost 0 bases, and 7 bases lay between the germline ends. Per germline, CDR1 MDHEN and CDR2 SYDVKM.

This sequence joins TRBV18 and TRBJ1-1, with a tentative D call TRBD1 (6 bases). The CDR3 has 15 residues. Looked up from germline, CDR1 is KGHSH and CDR2 is LQKENI. V was cut by 4 bases and J by 1 base, with 13 bases left in between. CDR3 region: CASSQENRENTEAFF. CDR3 sequence (DNA): TGTGCCAGCTCACAGGAAAACAGGGAGAACACTGAAGCTTTCTTT.

The chain carries TRBV5-6 and TRBJ1-5; D remains unclear. Germline loops: CDR1 SGHDT, CDR2 YYEEEE. The V end lost 3 bases, the J end lost 1 base, and 5 bases lay between the germline ends. CDR3 length: 13 amino acids. CDR3 DNA: TGTGCCAGCAGCTCGGGGAGCAATCAGCCCCAGCATTTT. As protein: CASSSGSNQPQHF.

The rearrangement uses TRBV18 and TRBJ2-2, with TRBD2 matching over 8 bases. CDR3 length: 16 residues. J was trimmed by 0 bases and V by 6 bases; bases with no gene match: 6. The germline gives CDR1 KGHSH, CDR2 LQKENI. This CDR3 reads CASSQTSGPNTGELFF. The DNA for the CDR3 is TGTGCCAGCTCTCAAACTAGCGGTCCGAACACCGGGGAGCTGTTTTTT. Drawing the rest from reference TRBV18 and TRBJ2-2, the complete variable domain is NAGVMQNPRHLVRRRGQEARLRCSPMKGHSHVYWYRQLPEEGLKFMVYLQKENIIDESGMPKERFSAEFPKEGPSILRIQQVVRGDSAAYFCASSQTSGPNTGELFFGEGSRLTVL.

The rearrangement links TRBV5-1 to TRBJ2-7, with 11 nucleotides matching TRBD1. Germline V lookup: CDR1 SGHRS, CDR2 YFSETQ. Trimming cost V 4 bases and J 2 bases; bases outside gene matches: 2. The CDR3 runs to 14 residues. The DNA for the CDR3 is TGCGCCAGCAGCAAGGGACAGGGGGCCTACGAGCAGTACTTC. Its translation: CASSKGQGAYEQYF.

V gene TRBV4-3 combines with J gene TRBJ2-7; D is possibly TRBD2 (5 bases). The germline V and J ends were trimmed by 0 bases and 4 bases, with 13 bases remaining between them. Per the germline V gene, CDR1 is LGHNA and CDR2 is YSLEER. The CDR3 sequence is 15 residues long. CDR3 amino acids: CASSQERGRAYEQYF. CDR3 DNA: TGCGCCAGCAGCCAAGAAAGAGGGCGCGCATACGAGCAGTACTTC.

This CDR3 is CASSSGQGVSYGYTF. CDR3 coding DNA: TGTGCCAGCAGTTCGGGACAGGGTGTGAGCTATGGCTACACCTTC. The gene calls are TRBV28 and TRBJ1-2, with 9 nucleotides matching TRBD1. V shed 4 bases and J 4 bases; nucleotides not matched to a gene: 7. There are 15 residues in the CDR3. In germline, CDR1 is MDHEN, CDR2 SYDVKM.

The rearrangement joins TRBV4-1 to TRBJ2-2, with 12 bases lining up with TRBD2. The length of the CDR3 is 18 residues. Germline V CDR1 and CDR2: MGHRA, YSYEKL. J lost 8 bases, V lost 0 bases, and 10 bases had no gene match. CDR3 bases: TGCGCCAGCAGCCAAGAAGGGGCGACTAGCGGGGGTGTAGGGGAGCTGTTTTTT. It is translated as CASSQEGATSGGVGELFF.

V usage is TRBV27 and J usage is TRBJ1-6; a weak D match, TRBD1 (6 bases). Per the germline V gene, CDR1 is MNHEY and CDR2 is SMNVEV (reference sequence). V was pared by 3 bases and J by 2 bases, with 11 bases between. The CDR3 runs 16 residues. Here the CDR3 reads CASSFSRGTYNSPLHF. The CDR3 coding sequence is TGTGCCAGCAGTTTCTCGAGGGGGACCTATAATTCACCCCTCCACTTT.

The chain couples TRBV3-1 (or the pseudogene TRBV3-2) to TRBJ1-3; D uncertain. V was trimmed by 1 base and J by 4 bases, leaving 5 bases between them. This CDR3 spans 13 amino acids. The V gene's germline CDR1 is LGHDT and CDR2 YNNKEL (reference sequence). The CDR3 region is CASSQGRGNTIYF. The CDR3 nucleotides are TGTGCCAGCAGCCAAGGCAGGGGAAACACCATATATTTT.

V gene TRBV24-1 combines with J gene TRBJ1-2, with 7 bases identical to TRBD1. V was pared by 3 bases and J by 6 bases, with 3 bases of the junction left unmatched. Per germline, CDR1 KGHDR and CDR2 SFDVKD. The CDR3 spans 13 residues. CDR3 in DNA: TGTGCCACCAGTGATGCCGACAGGGATGGCTACACCTTC. Translation gives CATSDADRDGYTF.

The chain recombines TRBV19 with TRBJ1-2; D gene ambiguous. V was clipped by 2 bases and J by 8 bases, with 9 bases between them. This CDR3 has 12 amino acids. Germline loops: CDR1 LNHDA, CDR2 SQIVND (reference sequence). The CDR3 DNA reads TGTGCCAGTAGTATAAGATTTCGGGGCTACACCTTC. Its translation: CASSIRFRGYTF.

This chain links TRBV3-1 (or the pseudogene TRBV3-2) with TRBJ1-4; D possibly corresponds to TRBD1 (5 bases). This CDR3 is built from 16 residues. The V end was cut by 0 bases, the J end by 7 bases, with 15 bases between. Germline assignment: CDR1 LGHDT and CDR2 YNNKEL (reference sequence). The DNA of the CDR3 is TGTGCCAGCAGCCAAGATGTGGGAAGGGGTAGTGAAAAACTGTTTTTT. Amino acids: CASSQDVGRGSEKLFF.